This T cell receptor (beta chain) was sequenced in a study of cytomegalovirus exposure and HLA in healthy donors. Study findings and constraints: A classifier reportedly called cytomegalovirus status with high sensitivity and specificity. The analysis excluded some indistinguishable V segments, including TRBV6-2 and TRBV6-3. Immune exposure data for these donors was limited to CMV serostatus.

In the PCR, 60 Vbeta and 13 Jbeta primers were used. Original handling: In a later analysis, 75 million to 85 million unique TCR beta chains included roughly 11 million shared by two or more donors. The table came from immunoSEQ multiplex PCR; TCRdb's copy has only in-frame clones and leaves some out. From that table come the V and J calls and clone size; the DNA was used to work out D and trimming. The repertoire has about 130,000 clones, 74% of them found once; the top ten carry 4.3%. V lost 4 bases to trimming and J lost 7 bases; unmatched junction nucleotides: 13. Germline V lookup: CDR1 GTSNPN, CDR2 SVGIG (reference sequence). The CDR3 runs 15 residues. A word on this clone: What it binds is not known.

V gene TRBV30 combines with J gene TRBJ2-1; TRBD2 matches at 7 bases. Sequencing was performed on PBMCs. The TCR sequence derives from a man aged 18 to 35 in good health and CMV-seropositive. The DNA for the CDR3 is TGTGCCTGGAACCGGGGCGGGAGATCGAATAATGAGCAGTTCTTC. Its protein product is CAWNRGGRSNNEQFF.